Here is one TCR beta chain with its context. These data are taken from a study of cytomegalovirus exposure and HLA in healthy donors. The PCR was carried out with 60 Vbeta primers and 13 Jbeta primers. TCRdb keeps only in-frame clones here, not all; method: immunoSEQ multiplex PCR. The top ten clones hold around 2.4% of a sample with some 170,000 clones, roughly four fifths of them seen once. The CDR3 length is 15 residues. In germline, CDR1 is SGHNT, CDR2 YENEEA. V lost 5 bases, J lost 0 bases, and 6 bases stayed unmatched. The rearrangement uses TRBV11-3 and TRBJ2-7, with 8 bases lining up with TRBD2. Material: PBMCs. The sequence came from a young woman in good health and CMV-seronegative. CDR3 DNA: TGTGCCAGCAGCCTGCAAGCGGGGGACTCCTACGAGCAGTACTTC. This sequence encodes CASSLQAGDSYEQYF.